This entry is about one TCR beta chain. Its matching antigen is unknown. The method, 5' RACE with UMI labels, was used to prepare the TRB cDNA libraries. TCRdb reprocessed the 5' RACE reads and stores each CDR3 protein as one record, lacking DNA. The table for this sample gives fewer than 80,000 distinct CDR3 sequences. These data come from a study of CXCR3-negative and CXCR3-positive naive CD8 T cells. Germline values: CDR1 MRHNA, CDR2 SNTAGT. The CDR3 runs to 15 residues. General study results and limits: Comparison of naive cells showed more hydrophobic TRB CDR3s in CXCR3-positive than in CXCR3-negative naive cells. Naive cells used TRBV-TRBJ genes in much the same way whether CXCR3-negative or CXCR3-positive; memory cells did not.

The chain joins TRBV6-4 to TRBJ2-1; the TCRdb D gene call, TRBD2, has no DNA to confirm it. The sample taken for sequencing was naive CXCR3- CD8+ T cells from blood. Subset noted: CD45RO-CCR7+CD27+CD95- naive CD8+ T cells lacking CXCR3 (TNR3-). The TCR sequence derives from a human donor in good health. Some clones in this sample may be carry-over from other donors' samples. This CDR3 is CASSDGTSGGNEQFF.